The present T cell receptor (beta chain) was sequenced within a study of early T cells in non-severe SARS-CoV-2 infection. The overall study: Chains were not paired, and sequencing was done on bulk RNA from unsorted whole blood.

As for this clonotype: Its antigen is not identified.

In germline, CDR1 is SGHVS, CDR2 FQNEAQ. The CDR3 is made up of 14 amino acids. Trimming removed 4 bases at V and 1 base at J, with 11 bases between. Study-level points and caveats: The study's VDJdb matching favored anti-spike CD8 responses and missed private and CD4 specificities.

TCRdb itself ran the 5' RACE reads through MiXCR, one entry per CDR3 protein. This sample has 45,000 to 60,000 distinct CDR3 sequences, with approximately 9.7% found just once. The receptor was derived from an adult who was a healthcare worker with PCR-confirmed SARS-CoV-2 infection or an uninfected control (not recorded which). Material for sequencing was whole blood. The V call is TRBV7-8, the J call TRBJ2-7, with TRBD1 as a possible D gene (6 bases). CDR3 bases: TGTGCCAGCAGCTCCTGGACAGATTCCTACGAGCAGTACTTC. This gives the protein CASSSWTDSYEQYF.